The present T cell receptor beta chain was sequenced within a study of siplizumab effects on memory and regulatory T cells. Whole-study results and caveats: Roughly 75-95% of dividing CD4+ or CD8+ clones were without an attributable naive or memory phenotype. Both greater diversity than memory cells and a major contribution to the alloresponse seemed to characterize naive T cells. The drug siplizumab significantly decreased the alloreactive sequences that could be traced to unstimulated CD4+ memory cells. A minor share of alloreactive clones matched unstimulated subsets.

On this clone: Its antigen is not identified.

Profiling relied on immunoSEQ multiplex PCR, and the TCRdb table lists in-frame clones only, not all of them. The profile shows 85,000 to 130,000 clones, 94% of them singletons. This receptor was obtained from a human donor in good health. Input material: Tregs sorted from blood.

The CDR3: CASIPAYSGNTIYF. In DNA, the CDR3 is TGTGCCAGTATCCCGGCCTACTCTGGAAACACCATATATTTT. The chain has TRBV19 and TRBJ1-3; D not resolved. The CDR3 has 14 amino acids. Trimming stripped 7 bases from V and 0 bases from J, with 10 bases between. Germline V gives CDR1 LNHDA, CDR2 SQIVND (reference sequence). Together with reference TRBV19 and TRBJ1-3, the CDR3 gives the full variable domain: DGGITQSPKYLFRKEGQNVTLSCEQNLNHDAMYWYRQDPGQGLRLIYYSQIVNDFQKGDIAEGYSVSREKKESFPLTVTSAQKNPTAFYLCASIPAYSGNTIYFGEGSWLTVV.